The 11 T cell receptor beta chains below come from one sample, sequenced in a study of CD8 T cells in Susac syndrome. It was with random hexamers that roughly 0.45 to 1 ug RNA was reverse transcribed. TCRdb processed the immunoSEQ multiplex PCR reads anew with MiXCR; each CDR3 protein has one entry. This sample yields about 120,000 distinct CDR3 sequences, of which less than 95% are seen a single time; 0.1% to 0.15% belongs to the top ten. The source material was CD4+ T cells from PBMCs. The receptors shown here come from a human donor with multiple sclerosis.

The sample holds one count of this clonotype. The chain uses TRBV2 and TRBJ2-7; TRBD2 matches at 11 bases. CDR3 length: 12 residues. Germline lookup yields CDR1 SNHLY and CDR2 FYNNEI. J gave up 3 bases and V 8 bases, and 0 bases lay outside the gene matches. CDR3 protein: CASGTSGYEQYF. As DNA, the CDR3 is TGTGCCAGCGGGACTAGCGGCTACGAGCAGTACTTC.

This chain joins TRBV2 and TRBJ1-2, with 10 nucleotides matching TRBD1. Germline trimming cut 7 bases from V and 3 bases from J; bases unmatched to any gene: 8. The germline V gene has CDR1 SNHLY and CDR2 FYNNEI. The CDR3 is 15 amino acids. CDR3 sequence (DNA): TGTGCCAGCACCAAGGAAGGACAGGGGGACTATGGCTACACCTTC. As protein: CASTKEGQGDYGYTF.

This clonotype appeared once. The chain combines TRBV29-1 with TRBJ2-1, with D perhaps matching TRBD1 (5 bases). The CDR3 length is 16 residues. The germline V and J ends were trimmed by 2 bases and 0 bases, with 14 bases remaining between them. The germline V gene has CDR1 SQVTM and CDR2 ANQGSEA. CDR3 nucleotides: TGCAGCGTTGAAAGGGGAAGGTTGAGCTCCTACAATGAGCAGTTCTTC. Its translation is CSVERGRLSSYNEQFF.

CDR3 DNA sequence: TGCGCCAGCTGCCAACTCGGGACTAGCGGGAGCACAGATACGCAGTATTTT. This sequence encodes CASCQLGTSGSTDTQYF. The V call is TRBV5-1, the J call TRBJ2-3, with 12 bases matching TRBD2. Germline-derived CDR1 and CDR2 are SGHRS and YFSETQ. CDR3 length: 17 amino acids. V was clipped by 7 bases and J by 0 bases; unmatched bases: 9. Supplemented by reference TRBV5-1 and TRBJ2-3, the full variable domain reads KAGVTQTPRYLIKTRGQQVTLSCSPISGHRSVSWYQQTPGQGLQFLFEYFSETQRNKGNFPGRFSGRQFSNSRSEMNVSTLELGDSALYLCASCQLGTSGSTDTQYFGPGTRLTVL.

CDR3 in amino acids: CASSLFSLNTGELFF. The CDR3 DNA sequence: TGTGCCAGCAGTTTATTCAGCCTCAACACCGGGGAGCTGTTTTTT. This rearrangement joins TRBV27 to TRBJ2-2, with no clear D. CDR3 length: 15 amino acids. V lost 1 base and J lost 2, with 8 bases in between. CDR1 MNHEY and CDR2 SMNVEV come from the germline V gene (reference sequence).

This rearrangement joins TRBV7-2 to TRBJ2-7, with D perhaps TRBD2 (6 bases). The CDR3 totals 15 residues. The germline V gene encodes CDR1 SGHTA and CDR2 FQGNSA. The germline V and J ends were trimmed by 5 bases and 1 base, with 15 bases remaining between them. CDR3 bases: TGTGCCAGCAGCGGGGGGACTCTCCCTTCCTACGAGCAGTACTTC. Amino acid sequence: CASSGGTLPSYEQYF.

The chain uses TRBV9 and TRBJ1-3; tentative D call: TRBD1 (5 bases). Trimming removed 5 bases at V and 0 bases at J, with 12 bases between. This CDR3 contains 15 residues. The V gene's germline CDR1 is SGDLS and CDR2 YYNGEE. The CDR3 DNA is TGTGCCAGCAGTCCCCCAGGGATCTCTGGAAACACCATATATTTT. Amino acid sequence: CASSPPGISGNTIYF. Looking up the rest from reference TRBV9 and TRBJ1-3 gives the full variable domain: DSGVTQTPKHLITATGQRVTLRCSPRSGDLSVYWYQQSLDQGLQFLIQYYNGEERAKGNILERFSAQQFPDLHSELNLSSLELGDSALYFCASSPPGISGNTIYFGEGSWLTVV.

This chain uses TRBV5-4 with TRBJ2-3; 13 bases fit TRBD2. Germline V gives CDR1 SGHNT, CDR2 YYREEE (reference sequence). Losses at the gene ends were 3 bases for V and 8 bases for J; bases not matched to a gene: 12. This CDR3 has 17 residues. The CDR3 DNA sequence: TGTGCCAGCAGCTCGGCACGACTAGCGGGAGGCGGGGGTACGCAGTATTTT. Translating gives CASSSARLAGGGGTQYF.

The rearrangement joins TRBV19 to TRBJ2-5; D unclear. Trimming took 5 bases from V and 3 from J, leaving 10 bases between them. Germline V gene sequence: CDR1 LNHDA, CDR2 SQIVND (reference sequence). This CDR3 is 13 amino acids long. CDR3 nucleotide sequence: TGTGCCAGTAGTCCAGAGCCGAAAGAGACCCAGTACTTC. Its translation is CASSPEPKETQYF.

The V and J genes are TRBV7-7 and TRBJ2-2; D not certain. The CDR3 runs 14 residues. CDR1 is SSHAT and CDR2 is FNYEAQ in the germline V gene (reference sequence). The V gene lost 6 bases and the J gene lost 6 bases, with 14 bases spanning the gap. The CDR3 nucleotides are TGTGCCAGCAGACATAGACTGGAAGCCGGGGAGCTGTTTTTT. Amino acids: CASRHRLEAGELFF. The variable domain in full, with the rest retrieved from reference TRBV7-7 and TRBJ2-2, is GAGVSQSPRYKVTKRGQDVTLRCDPISSHATLYWYQQALGQGPEFLTYFNYEAQPDKSGLPSDRFSAERPEGSISTLTIQRTEQRDSAMYRCASRHRLEAGELFFGEGSRLTVL.

This clonotype was counted a few times. This chain joins TRBV7-9 and TRBJ2-7; 7 bases align to TRBD2. The CDR3 covers 12 residues. The ends lost 6 bases at V and 5 bases at J; junction bases unmatched: 4. Germline V lookup: CDR1 SEHNR, CDR2 FQNEAQ (reference sequence). The CDR3 coding sequence is TGTGCCAGCAGTTCGGCGGGGGACGAGCAGTACTTC. Protein: CASSSAGDEQYF. The variable domain in full, completed from reference TRBV7-9 and TRBJ2-7, reads DTGVSQNPRHKITKRGQNVTFRCDPISEHNRLYWYRQTLGQGPEFLTYFQNEAQLEKSRLLSDRFSAERPKGSFSTLEIQRTEQGDSAMYLCASSSAGDEQYFGPGTRLTVT.